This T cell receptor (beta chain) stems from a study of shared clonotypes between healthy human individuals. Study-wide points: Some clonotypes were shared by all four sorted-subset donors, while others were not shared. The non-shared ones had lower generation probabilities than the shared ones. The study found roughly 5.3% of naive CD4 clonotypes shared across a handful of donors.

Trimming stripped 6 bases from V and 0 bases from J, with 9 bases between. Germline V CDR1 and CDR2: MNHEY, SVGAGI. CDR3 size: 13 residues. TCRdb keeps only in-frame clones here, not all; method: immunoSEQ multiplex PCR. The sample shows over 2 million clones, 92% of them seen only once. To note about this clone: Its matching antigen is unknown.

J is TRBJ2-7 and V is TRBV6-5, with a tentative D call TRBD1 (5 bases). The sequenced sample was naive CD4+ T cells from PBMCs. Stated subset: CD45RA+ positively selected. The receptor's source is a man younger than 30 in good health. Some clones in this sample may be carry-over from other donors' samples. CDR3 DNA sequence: TGTGCCAGCAGGAGTCAGGGCTCCTACGAGCAGTACTTC. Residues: CASRSQGSYEQYF.